This T cell receptor (beta chain) comes out of a study of blood T cell repertoires in COVID-19. Study-level information: Samples came from the United States, Italy and Spain, spanning acute and convalescent COVID-19. PBMCs, B-cell-depleted T cells, or T cells were the source of the cDNA or gDNA that made up the material.

Study processing details: Estimated nucleated cell counts came from reference gene primer amplification. Produced via immunoSEQ multiplex PCR; TCRdb's table is partial and in-frame only. That table gives V, J and clone size, and the DNA gave D and trimming. Found here are just under 350,000 clones, approximately 90% of them singletons; the top ten hold 2.5% to 4%. This CDR3 contains 16 residues. Germline CDR1 reads LGHDT; CDR2 reads YNNKEL (reference sequence). Germline trimming cut 0 bases from V and 3 bases from J; bases unmatched to any gene: 5. This receptor was taken from a woman between 18 and 29 years old who had recovered from COVID-19. Sequencing was carried out using peripheral blood. V gene TRBV3-1 (or the pseudogene TRBV3-2) combines with J gene TRBJ2-5; 9 nucleotides match TRBD2. CDR3 nucleotide sequence: TGTGCCAGCAGCCAAGATAGCGGGAGAGAGAAAGAGACCCAGTACTTC. Protein sequence: CASSQDSGREKETQYF.